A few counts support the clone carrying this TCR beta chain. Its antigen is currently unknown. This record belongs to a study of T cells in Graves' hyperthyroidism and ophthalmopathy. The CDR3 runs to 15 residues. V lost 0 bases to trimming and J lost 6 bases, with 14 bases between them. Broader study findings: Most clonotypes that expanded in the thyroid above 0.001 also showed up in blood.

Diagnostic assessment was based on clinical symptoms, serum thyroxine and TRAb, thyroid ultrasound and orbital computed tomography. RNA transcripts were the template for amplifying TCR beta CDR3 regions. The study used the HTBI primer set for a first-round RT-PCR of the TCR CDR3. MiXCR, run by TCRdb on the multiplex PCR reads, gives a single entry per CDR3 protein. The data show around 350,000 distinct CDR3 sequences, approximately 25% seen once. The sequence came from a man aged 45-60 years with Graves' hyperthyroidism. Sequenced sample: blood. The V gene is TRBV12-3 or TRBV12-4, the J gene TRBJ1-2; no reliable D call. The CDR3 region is CASSLAAGRIHGYTF. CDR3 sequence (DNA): TGTGCCAGCAGTTTAGCAGCGGGTAGGATCCATGGCTACACCTTC.